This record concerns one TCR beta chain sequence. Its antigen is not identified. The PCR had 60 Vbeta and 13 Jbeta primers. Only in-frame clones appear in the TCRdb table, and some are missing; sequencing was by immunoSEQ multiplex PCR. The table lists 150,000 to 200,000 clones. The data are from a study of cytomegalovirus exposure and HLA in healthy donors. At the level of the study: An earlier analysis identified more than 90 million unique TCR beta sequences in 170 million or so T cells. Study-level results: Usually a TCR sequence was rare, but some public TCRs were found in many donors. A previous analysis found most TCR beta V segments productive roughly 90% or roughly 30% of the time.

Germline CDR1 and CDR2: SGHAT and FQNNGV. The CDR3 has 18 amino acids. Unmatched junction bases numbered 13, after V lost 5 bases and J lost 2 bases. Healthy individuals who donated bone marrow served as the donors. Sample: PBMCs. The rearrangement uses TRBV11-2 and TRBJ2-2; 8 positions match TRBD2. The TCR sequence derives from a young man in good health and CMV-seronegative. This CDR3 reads CASSLGGSGSANTGELFF. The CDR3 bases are TGTGCCAGCAGCCTTGGGGGAAGCGGGAGTGCTAACACCGGGGAGCTGTTTTTT.